This T cell receptor (beta chain) derives from a study of blood T cell repertoires in COVID-19. Study overall: The United States, Italy and Spain were the sources of the acute and convalescent COVID-19 samples. T cells, B-cell-depleted T cells, or PBMCs supplied cDNA or gDNA.

This CDR3 has 14 residues. V dropped 7 bases and J dropped 3; count of bases not matched to a gene: 3. Germline V lookup: CDR1 WSHSY, CDR2 SAAADI. Source study methods: The authors estimated nucleated cell counts from reference gene primer amplification. Assay: immunoSEQ multiplex PCR; the TCRdb copy retains only in-frame clones and omits some. V, J and clone size are those of that table, while D and trimming were read from the DNA. The sample yields approximately 96,000 clones, 90% to 95% seen once. The sequencing sample was made of peripheral blood. This chain links TRBV10-2 with TRBJ2-3; 11 nucleotides line up with TRBD2. The sequence came from a man aged 55 to 70 with acute or convalescent COVID-19. The DNA of the CDR3 is TGCGCCAGCAAGGGACTAGCGGATACAGATACGCAGTATTTT. Translated: CASKGLADTDTQYF.